One sample yielded the 27 T cell receptor beta chains listed below, sequenced in a study of shared clonotypes between healthy human individuals. TCRdb keeps only in-frame clones here, not all; method: immunoSEQ multiplex PCR. There are approximately 1,500,000 clones in the sample; approximately 97% occur only once, and 1.2% lies in the top ten. The source material was naive CD4+ T cells sorted from blood. Subset reported: CD45RA+ positively selected. These receptors were obtained from a man under 40 in good health.

The chain joins TRBV30 to TRBJ1-2, with D tentatively TRBD1 (5 bases). CDR1 and CDR2 (germline): GTSNPN, SVGIG (reference sequence). CDR3 length equals 14 residues. V was cut by 5 bases and J by 4 bases, with 17 bases left in between. The DNA for the CDR3 is TGTGCCTGGGGGAAGGGGTCGGCTTTCTATGGCTACACCTTC. It yields the protein CAWGKGSAFYGYTF.

V is TRBV28 and J is TRBJ2-1, with TRBD2 identical over 7 bases. The CDR3 is made up of 16 amino acids. Germline CDR1 reads MDHEN; CDR2 reads SYDVKM. Unmatched junction bases numbered 8, after V lost 0 bases and J lost 6 bases. The CDR3 nucleotides read TGTGCCAGCAGTTTATGGGCGGGAGTGGTAGGCAATGAGCAGTTCTTC. Protein product: CASSLWAGVVGNEQFF.

The rearrangement joins TRBV7-2 to TRBJ2-7; 12 nucleotides match TRBD2. CDR3 size: 16 residues. The V gene end was trimmed by 6 bases and the J gene end by 5 bases; junction bases not matched to a gene: 11. Germline V gene data show CDR1 as SGHTA and CDR2 as FQGNSA. CDR3 sequence: CASSVLAGGAWDEQYF. DNA of the CDR3: TGTGCCAGCAGTGTTCTAGCGGGAGGGGCCTGGGACGAGCAGTACTTC. The full variable domain, its missing parts supplied by reference TRBV7-2 and TRBJ2-7, is GAGVSQSPSNKVTEKGKDVELRCDPISGHTALYWYRQSLGQGLEFLIYFQGNSAPDKSGLPSDRFSAERTGGSVSTLTIQRTQQEDSAVYLCASSVLAGGAWDEQYFGPGTRLTVT.

V and J are TRBV7-9 and TRBJ2-7; TRBD2 matches 7 bases. The junction had 7 bases not matched to a gene; V was cut back by 3 bases and J by 2 bases. Germline CDR1 SEHNR, CDR2 FQNEAQ (reference sequence). There are 15 residues in the CDR3. In DNA, the CDR3 is TGTGCCAGCAGCTTTCAGACTAGCAGAACCTACGAGCAGTACTTC. Protein sequence: CASSFQTSRTYEQYF.

CDR3: CASSYSQQYEQYF. The DNA of the CDR3 is TGTGCCAGCAGTTACTCGCAGCAATACGAGCAGTACTTC. The genes are TRBV6-6 and TRBJ2-7; D is unclear. The germline V gene encodes CDR1 MNHNY and CDR2 SVGAGI (reference sequence). The CDR3 contains 13 residues. The V and J ends lost 0 bases and 4 bases respectively, with 7 bases between them.

This chain connects TRBV5-6 to TRBJ2-1; 10 bases are shared with TRBD1. From germline, CDR1 is SGHDT and CDR2 YYEEEE. The V and J ends lost 4 bases and 6 bases, in that order; junction bases with no gene match: 4. The CDR3 has 14 amino acids. The CDR3 region is CASSHGQGVNEQFF. The CDR3 nucleotides are TGTGCCAGCAGCCACGGACAGGGGGTCAATGAGCAGTTCTTC.

The chain has TRBV11-2 and TRBJ2-7; D is uncertain. There are 12 residues in the CDR3. Germline loops: CDR1 SGHAT, CDR2 FQNNGV. With 5 bases removed from V and 4 bases from J, the gap between germline ends came to 9 bases. The CDR3 loop is CASSPELYEQYF. The CDR3 DNA follows: TGTGCCAGCAGCCCAGAGCTGTACGAGCAGTACTTC. Combining the CDR3 with reference TRBV11-2 and TRBJ2-7 gives the whole variable domain EAGVAQSPRYKIIEKRQSVAFWCNPISGHATLYWYQQILGQGPKLLIQFQNNGVVDDSQLPKDRFSAERLKGVDSTLKIQPAKLEDSAVYLCASSPELYEQYFGPGTRLTVT.

The genes are TRBV29-1 and TRBJ2-1, with D possibly TRBD1 on 6 matching bases. The CDR3 loop spans 14 amino acids. CDR1 SQVTM and CDR2 ANQGSEA come from the germline V gene. V gave up 7 bases and J gave up 2 bases, with 15 bases separating them. The CDR3 here is CSGTDRPAYNEQFF. In DNA form, the CDR3 reads TGCAGCGGGACCGACAGGCCCGCCTACAATGAGCAGTTCTTC.

The V call is TRBV7-7, the J call TRBJ2-7, with D perhaps TRBD2 (7 bases). The CDR3 consists of 16 residues. Per the germline V gene, CDR1 is SSHAT and CDR2 is FNYEAQ (reference sequence). Trimming stripped 5 bases from V and 4 bases from J, with 21 bases between. The CDR3 nucleotides are TGTGCCAGCAGCCCCGGTAGGGGGGGGCCGCCGTACGAGCAGTACTTC. As protein: CASSPGRGGPPYEQYF.

The chain carries TRBV14 and TRBJ2-7, with 13 bases fitting TRBD2. CDR3 length equals 20 residues. Per germline, CDR1 SGHDN and CDR2 FVKESK. J lost 0 bases, V lost 0 bases, and 11 bases had no gene match. The CDR3 DNA is TGTGCCAGCAGCCAAGATAGATTACTAGCGGGAGGGCTATACTCCTACGAGCAGTACTTC. It encodes CASSQDRLLAGGLYSYEQYF.

The table lists this clone with a count of one. In the same sample, other DNA sequences code for this CDR3. This chain links TRBV5-1 with TRBJ2-2; unclear D gene. The CDR3 totals 16 residues. CDR1 and CDR2 from the germline V gene are SGHRS and YFSETQ. V lost 4 bases and J 1 base, leaving 14 bases between the germline ends. Written as DNA, the CDR3 is TGCGCCAGCAGCCTCGGGCCAAGGGTGAACACCGGGGAGCTGTTTTTT. Amino acids: CASSLGPRVNTGELFF. The variable domain in full, with the rest retrieved from reference TRBV5-1 and TRBJ2-2, is KAGVTQTPRYLIKTRGQQVTLSCSPISGHRSVSWYQQTPGQGLQFLFEYFSETQRNKGNFPGRFSGRQFSNSRSEMNVSTLELGDSALYLCASSLGPRVNTGELFFGEGSRLTVL.

V and J are TRBV5-1 and TRBJ2-1; 7 bases fit TRBD2. The CDR3 runs 16 residues. Germline trimming cut 4 bases from V and 2 bases from J; bases unmatched to any gene: 9. CDR1 SGHRS and CDR2 YFSETQ come from the germline V gene. The CDR3 DNA follows: TGCGCCAGCAGCCTTCCGCGGGAGTTAACCTACAATGAGCAGTTCTTC. Residues: CASSLPRELTYNEQFF. The full variable domain, with the rest looked up from reference TRBV5-1 and TRBJ2-1, is KAGVTQTPRYLIKTRGQQVTLSCSPISGHRSVSWYQQTPGQGLQFLFEYFSETQRNKGNFPGRFSGRQFSNSRSEMNVSTLELGDSALYLCASSLPRELTYNEQFFGPGTRLTVL.

The chain couples TRBV6-5 to TRBJ2-7; D might be TRBD1 or TRBD2, each matching 5 bases. V was clipped by 6 bases and J by 4 bases, with 19 bases between them. The CDR3 runs to 15 residues. The germline gives CDR1 MNHEY, CDR2 SVGAGI. Here the CDR3 DNA reads TGTGCCAGCAGGAGAACCGAGGGGCTTGGGTACGAGCAGTACTTC. This encodes CASRRTEGLGYEQYF.

The chain is built from TRBV7-9 and TRBJ2-6, with TRBD1 matching 7 bases. The V and J ends lost 5 bases and 0 bases, in that order; junction bases with no gene match: 10. Per the germline V gene, CDR1 is SEHNR and CDR2 is FQNEAQ (reference sequence). The CDR3 is 18 residues long. CDR3 bases: TGTGCCAGCAGCGTACCGGGACAGCTCAACTCTGGGGCCAACGTCCTGACTTTC. Its protein product is CASSVPGQLNSGANVLTF.

The chain uses TRBV28 and TRBJ2-7; tentative D call: TRBD2 (7 bases). Looked up from germline, CDR1 is MDHEN and CDR2 is SYDVKM. Trimming pared 6 bases from V and 5 bases from J, leaving 17 bases between. The CDR3 spans 14 residues. CDR3 coding DNA: TGTGCCAGCAGCCCCCTTAGGGGGGGGGACGAGCAGTACTTC. It specifies CASSPLRGGDEQYF.

This chain links TRBV18 with TRBJ2-5; D not certain. The V and J ends lost 6 bases and 1 base respectively, with 12 bases between them. Germline CDR1 reads KGHSH; CDR2 reads LQKENI. CDR3 size: 14 residues. CDR3 loop: CASSDEVLQETQYF. The CDR3, as DNA: TGTGCCAGCTCCGATGAGGTCCTCCAAGAGACCCAGTACTTC.

The CDR3 here is CASSLGGRTPNTGELFF. The CDR3 coding sequence is TGTGCCAGCAGCTTGGGGGGTCGCACGCCGAACACCGGGGAGCTGTTTTTT. This chain connects TRBV5-6 to TRBJ2-2, with D unclear. The CDR3 has 17 amino acids. The germline V gene encodes CDR1 SGHDT and CDR2 YYEEEE. The V end lost 0 bases, the J end lost 0 bases, and 12 bases lay between the germline ends.

The CDR3 DNA is TGTGCCAGCAGCTCAGCCTTGGAGGAGTCCTACAATGAGCAGTTCTTC. Amino acid sequence: CASSSALEESYNEQFF. J is TRBJ2-1 and V is TRBV11-3, with a tentative D call TRBD2 (5 bases). The CDR3 consists of 16 residues. Germline lookup yields CDR1 SGHNT and CDR2 YENEEA. V gave up 4 bases and J gave up 1 base, with 14 bases separating them.

This clone occurred once. This chain connects TRBV6-1 to TRBJ2-3; possibly TRBD1 or TRBD2 for D (5 bases each). Trimming shortened V by 4 bases and J by 1 base, and 6 bases separated the two germline ends. Germline lookup yields CDR1 MNHNS and CDR2 SASEGT. The CDR3 totals 13 residues. The CDR3 coding sequence is TGTGCCAGCAGTGTGGGGGGCACAGATACGCAGTATTTT. Protein: CASSVGGTDTQYF.

The chain employs TRBV5-4 and TRBJ1-2; TRBD1 is a possible D gene (5 bases). Looked up from germline, CDR1 is SGHNT and CDR2 is YYREEE (reference sequence). With 1 base removed from V and 4 bases from J, the gap between germline ends came to 14 bases. The CDR3 length is 15 residues. The CDR3 region has the DNA TGTGCCAGCAGCTTGTTGGGGGGGATCTCCTATGGCTACACCTTC. Encoded protein: CASSLLGGISYGYTF.

The genes are TRBV5-4 and TRBJ2-1; 11 bases align to TRBD2. CDR1 and CDR2 from the germline V gene are SGHNT and YYREEE (reference sequence). The length of the CDR3 is 16 residues. With 4 bases clipped from V and 2 bases from J, the junction kept 5 bases outside the gene matches. The CDR3 coding sequence is TGTGCCAGCAGCCAGGGACTAGCGGCAACCTACAATGAGCAGTTCTTC. Its translation: CASSQGLAATYNEQFF.

The chain recombines TRBV20-1 with TRBJ2-7, with 9 bases matching TRBD1. The CDR3 is 11 residues long. Germline lookup yields CDR1 DFQATT and CDR2 SNEGSKA (reference sequence). V shed 0 bases and J 12 bases; nucleotides not matched to a gene: 3. In DNA form, the CDR3 reads TGCAGTGCTAGAGATCTGGACAGGGGGTACTTC. Protein: CSARDLDRGYF.

The J gene is TRBJ2-2, the V gene TRBV5-6; perhaps TRBD2 as D (6 bases). Germline lookup yields CDR1 SGHDT and CDR2 YYEEEE. This CDR3 is 14 amino acids long. V lost 4 bases and J lost 4, with 11 bases in between. The CDR3 DNA reads TGTGCCAGCAGCGCGGGACTTATCACCGGGGAGCTGTTTTTT. It translates to CASSAGLITGELFF.

V gene TRBV10-2 combines with J gene TRBJ2-1; 9 nucleotides match TRBD1. The CDR3 length is 13 residues. V shed 9 bases and J 8 bases; nucleotides not matched to a gene: 8. Germline CDR1 WSHSY, CDR2 SAAADI. The CDR3 sequence: CASLPDRGDEQFF. CDR3 in DNA: TGCGCCAGTCTCCCCGACAGGGGGGATGAGCAGTTCTTC.

CDR3 protein: CASSKRQGSNTGELFF. The CDR3, as DNA: TGTGCCAGCAGCAAAAGACAGGGGTCGAACACCGGGGAGCTGTTTTTT. This chain connects TRBV5-5 to TRBJ2-2; 8 bases match TRBD1. The CDR3 covers 16 residues. The germline V gene has CDR1 SGHKS and CDR2 YYEKEE (reference sequence). The junction had 5 bases not matched to a gene; V was cut back by 4 bases and J by 0 bases.

The chain joins TRBV6-5 to TRBJ2-7; D possibly corresponds to TRBD1 (6 bases). The CDR3 runs to 13 residues. V lost 0 bases and J 6 bases, leaving 9 bases between the germline ends. The germline gives CDR1 MNHEY, CDR2 SVGAGI. The DNA of the CDR3 is TGTGCCAGCAGTTACTCCAGGGGAGCCGAGCAGTACTTC. This sequence encodes CASSYSRGAEQYF.

V and J are TRBV7-9 and TRBJ1-2; D is undetermined. The CDR3 extends over 14 amino acids. V was trimmed by 5 bases and J by 9 bases, leaving 19 bases between them. In germline, CDR1 is SEHNR, CDR2 FQNEAQ (reference sequence). The CDR3 loop is CASSPDPPWGSYTF. The DNA of the CDR3 is TGTGCCAGCAGCCCAGATCCCCCGTGGGGTAGCTACACCTTC.